This is a list of T cell receptor beta chains from one sample in a study of blood T cell repertoires in COVID-19. Here immunoSEQ multiplex PCR was the method, and the copy in TCRdb shows in-frame clones only, minus some. The sample shows 100,000 to 150,000 clones, less than 80% of them seen only once. Material: peripheral blood. Receptors originate from a middle-aged man with acute or convalescent COVID-19. The conserved cysteine and the conserved F or W are not part of the CDR3 here. A D gene is named only where the DNA matches it firmly. The size of a clone is reported for some rows only, either as once, few or many, or as a class for expanded clones.

D gene: NA
V gene: TRBV5-1
clone size: NA
J gene: TRBJ2-5
CDR3 protein: ASSTGQGGETQY

D gene: NA
V gene: TRBV13
clone size: NA
J gene: TRBJ2-7
CDR3 protein: ASSPQGTYEQY

D gene: NA
V gene: TRBV5-1
clone size: NA
J gene: TRBJ1-6
CDR3 protein: ASSLETADNSPLH

D gene: TRBD1
V gene: TRBV6-5
clone size: NA
J gene: TRBJ2-1
CDR3 protein: ASSLGTGYNEQF

D gene: TRBD2
V gene: TRBV7-9
clone size: NA
J gene: TRBJ2-1
CDR3 protein: ASSLDGLAGGSIEQF

D gene: TRBD1
V gene: TRBV5-4
clone size: NA
J gene: TRBJ2-5
CDR3 protein: ASSLGQGAGGKTQY

D gene: TRBD1
V gene: TRBV5-1
clone size: NA
J gene: TRBJ1-3
CDR3 protein: ASSFGQGAGNTIY

D gene: NA
V gene: TRBV1
clone size: once
J gene: TRBJ2-5
CDR3 protein: TSSQGTGDWETQY

D gene: NA
V gene: TRBV29-1
clone size: NA
J gene: TRBJ1-1
CDR3 protein: SVDPGRADTEAF

D gene: NA
V gene: TRBV4-1
clone size: NA
J gene: TRBJ1-4
CDR3 protein: ASSQDRGSPATNEKLF

D gene: NA
V gene: TRBV6-1
clone size: NA
J gene: TRBJ2-3
CDR3 protein: ASSAGPSALGRTDTQY

D gene: NA
V gene: TRBV2
clone size: NA
J gene: TRBJ1-3
CDR3 protein: ASSEAGQTGNTIY

D gene: NA
V gene: TRBV6-6
clone size: NA
J gene: TRBJ1-5
CDR3 protein: ASSYREQPQH